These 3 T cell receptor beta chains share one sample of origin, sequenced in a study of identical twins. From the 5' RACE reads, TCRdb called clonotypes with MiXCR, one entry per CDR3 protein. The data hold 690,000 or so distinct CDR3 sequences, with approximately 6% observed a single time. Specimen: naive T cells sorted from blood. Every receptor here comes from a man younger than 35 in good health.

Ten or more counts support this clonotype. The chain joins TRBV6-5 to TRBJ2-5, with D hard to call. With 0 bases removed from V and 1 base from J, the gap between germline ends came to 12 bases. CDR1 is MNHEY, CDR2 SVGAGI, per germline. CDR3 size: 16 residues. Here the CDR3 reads CASSYSGMLAQETQYF. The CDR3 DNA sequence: TGTGCCAGCAGTTACTCTGGGATGTTGGCCCAAGAGACCCAGTACTTC.

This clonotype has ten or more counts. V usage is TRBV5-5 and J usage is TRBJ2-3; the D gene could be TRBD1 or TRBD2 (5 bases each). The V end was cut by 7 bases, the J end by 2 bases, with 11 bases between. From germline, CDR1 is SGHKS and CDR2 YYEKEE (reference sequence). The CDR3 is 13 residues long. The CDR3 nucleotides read TGTGCCAGCGGGGGACCAAACACAGATACGCAGTATTTT. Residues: CASGGPNTDTQYF.

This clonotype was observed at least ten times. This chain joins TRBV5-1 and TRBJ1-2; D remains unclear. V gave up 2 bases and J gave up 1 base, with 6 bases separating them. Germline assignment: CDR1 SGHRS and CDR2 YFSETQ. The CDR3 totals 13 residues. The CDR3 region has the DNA TGCGCCAGCAGCTTTCGGAGTAACTATGGCTACACCTTC. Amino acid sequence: CASSFRSNYGYTF. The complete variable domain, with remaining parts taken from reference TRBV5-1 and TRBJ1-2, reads KAGVTQTPRYLIKTRGQQVTLSCSPISGHRSVSWYQQTPGQGLQFLFEYFSETQRNKGNFPGRFSGRQFSNSRSEMNVSTLELGDSALYLCASSFRSNYGYTFGSGTRLTVV.